This TCR beta chain was sequenced during a study of human T cells and chemical hapten exposure. Germline values: CDR1 SQVTM, CDR2 ANQGSEA. The CDR3 contains 14 residues. V lost 6 bases, J lost 2 bases, and 8 bases stayed unmatched. The time point: patch test 3, about 24 weeks after DPC sensitization. Treatment: therapeutic diphenylcyclopropenone sensitization with weekly scalp DPC. Blood sampling preceded each patch test application. TCRdb reprocessed the RACE reads via MiXCR and lists one record per CDR3 protein. The sample consists of 60,000 to 65,000 distinct CDR3 sequences, roughly 9.6% of them appearing once.

The V and J genes are TRBV29-1 and TRBJ2-7, with TRBD2 identical over 9 bases. The sequences come from whole blood, collected in connection with sensitization to the hapten diphenylcyclopropenone (DPC). The source is a woman aged 25 to 45 with alopecia areata. Some clones in this sample may be carry-over from other donors' samples. CDR3 nucleotides: TGCAGCGTCCAGACTAGCGGTACAACCTACGAGCAGTACTTC. Amino acids: CSVQTSGTTYEQYF.